The clone carrying this T cell receptor (beta chain) turned up a few times. Its target is not known. Trimming took off 3 bases at V and 0 bases at J, with 10 bases between the two ends. CDR1 and CDR2 from the germline V gene are MRHNA and SNTAGT. The CDR3 has 15 residues. Blood genomic DNA input for TRB amplification was 250-500 ng. BIOMED2 TRB-A/B primer pools were used in multiplex TRB PCR. MiXCR was run by TCRdb on the multiplex PCR reads, yielding one entry per CDR3 protein. The table has about 5,400 distinct CDR3 sequences, 25% to 35% seen once. The data were taken from a study of T and B cells in COVID-19 patients. Turning to the study itself: Peripheral blood came from COVID-19 patients with active infection or after recovery. The recovered cohort's median age was around 31 years, versus less than 75 years in active infection. The recovered patients had mostly mild to moderate COVID-19 with outpatient management. Study-level results: Clonality of TRB repertoires was high in active COVID-19; recovery brought above-healthy diversity and richness.

What was sequenced was blood. The J gene is TRBJ2-3, the V gene TRBV6-4; the D call may be TRBD1 or TRBD2 (5 bases each). This receptor was taken from a human donor with active COVID-19. The CDR3 DNA reads as TGTGCCAGCAGTGATGTCGGGGACAGCACAGATACGCAGTATTTT. Translating gives CASSDVGDSTDTQYF.